The 18 T cell receptor beta chains below all came from one sample that was sequenced in a study of blood T cell repertoires in COVID-19. Assay: immunoSEQ multiplex PCR; the TCRdb copy retains only in-frame clones and omits some. The table lists about 68,000 clones, nearly 90% of them singletons, with around 3.6% in the top ten. Sequencing was carried out using peripheral blood. These receptors originate from a woman aged 50 to 60 with COVID-19, enrolled during active disease.

This chain links TRBV19 with TRBJ2-1; 16 positions match TRBD2. Germline CDR1 and CDR2: LNHDA and SQIVND (reference sequence). The ends lost 6 bases at V and 2 bases at J; junction bases unmatched: 1. The CDR3 runs 16 residues. The CDR3 DNA follows: TGTGCCAGTAGAGGGACTAGCGGGAGGGCCTACAATGAGCAGTTCTTC. Protein: CASRGTSGRAYNEQFF.

The chain combines TRBV11-3 with TRBJ2-1; 9 bases fit TRBD2. Trimming took 5 bases from V and 4 from J; bases not matched to a gene: 9. Germline V gives CDR1 SGHNT, CDR2 YENEEA. The CDR3 covers 16 residues. The CDR3 sequence is CASSLGTSGFYNEQFF. The CDR3, as DNA: TGTGCCAGCAGCCTGGGTACTAGCGGGTTTTACAATGAGCAGTTCTTC.

The chain is built from TRBV2 and TRBJ2-1; D might be TRBD2 (5 bases). The V and J ends lost 2 bases and 8 bases respectively, with 13 bases between them. CDR3 length: 14 residues. Germline V CDR1 and CDR2: SNHLY, FYNNEI. This CDR3 reads CASSESGVRDEQFF. As DNA, the CDR3 is TGTGCCAGCAGTGAAAGCGGAGTTAGGGATGAGCAGTTCTTC.

The V gene is TRBV7-2, the J gene TRBJ2-7, with 7 nucleotides matching TRBD2. Germline V gene data show CDR1 as SGHTA and CDR2 as FQGNSA. The CDR3 consists of 14 residues. Unmatched junction bases numbered 3, after V lost 0 bases and J lost 4 bases. DNA for the CDR3: TGTGCCAGCAGCTTAGCGGGAGGGAATTACGAGCAGTACTTC. The encoded protein is CASSLAGGNYEQYF.

The chain couples TRBV10-3 to TRBJ1-1; D uncertain. The ends were cut back, 4 bases at V and 0 bases at J, with 6 bases in the middle. Germline loops: CDR1 ENHRY, CDR2 SYGVKD. The CDR3 spans 13 residues. CDR3 nucleotide sequence: TGTGCCATCAGTGGGCAGGTGAACACTGAAGCTTTCTTT. Encoded protein: CAISGQVNTEAFF.

The chain has TRBV27 and TRBJ2-7, with unresolved D. V was clipped by 8 bases and J by 2 bases, with 16 bases between them. CDR1 is MNHEY and CDR2 is SMNVEV in the germline V gene (reference sequence). This CDR3 has 14 amino acids. The chain's CDR3 is CASGPGGFTYEQYF. CDR3 DNA sequence: TGTGCCAGCGGGCCAGGTGGTTTCACCTACGAGCAGTACTTC.

The V call is TRBV7-9, the J call TRBJ2-1, with 12 bases aligning to TRBD2. After removal of 2 bases from V and 7 bases from J, the junction contained 0 bases not matched to a gene. CDR1 is SEHNR, CDR2 FQNEAQ, per germline (reference sequence). The CDR3 is 14 amino acids. The DNA for the CDR3 is TGTGCCAGCAGCTTAACTAGCGGGAGGAATGAGCAGTTCTTC. Translated: CASSLTSGRNEQFF.

The chain has TRBV11-3 and TRBJ2-7; TRBD2 is a possible D gene (6 bases). Trimming shortened V by 7 bases and J by 2 bases, and 12 bases separated the two germline ends. This CDR3 is 13 amino acids long. CDR1 SGHNT and CDR2 YENEEA come from the germline V gene. The CDR3 loop is CASNFPGAYEQYF. The CDR3 DNA is TGTGCCAGCAACTTTCCGGGAGCCTACGAGCAGTACTTC.

The chain carries TRBV3-1 (or the pseudogene TRBV3-2) and TRBJ2-1; D might be TRBD2 (5 bases). Germline V gene data show CDR1 as LGHDT and CDR2 as YNNKEL (reference sequence). The V end was cut by 4 bases, the J end by 10 bases, with 23 bases between. The CDR3 has 16 amino acids. For the CDR3, the DNA is TGTGCCAGCAGCCCCCGCGGGTCTTCCGGTGGCCCCGAGCAGTTCTTC. Its translation is CASSPRGSSGGPEQFF.

The V gene is TRBV12-5, the J gene TRBJ1-2, with D maybe TRBD1 (5 bases). Trimming took off 6 bases at V and 8 bases at J, with 13 bases between the two ends. This CDR3 region has 12 residues. Per the germline V gene, CDR1 is LGHNT and CDR2 is FRNRAP. CDR3 loop: CASGSGTGGYTF. Written as DNA, the CDR3 is TGTGCTAGTGGCTCCGGGACTGGGGGCTACACCTTC.

This rearrangement joins TRBV18 to TRBJ2-7; TRBD2 might be the D (6 bases). This CDR3 region has 14 residues. Germline-derived CDR1 and CDR2 are KGHSH and LQKENI. V shed 3 bases and J shed 6 bases, with 15 bases lying between them. As DNA, the CDR3 is TGTGCCAGCTCACCGGGACTCTCGTCGTTCGAGCAGTACTTC. Residues: CASSPGLSSFEQYF.

CDR3 in DNA: TGTGCCAGCAGTTTTGGACTAGCCTGGGAGGAGAACGAGCAGTACTTC. Amino acids: CASSFGLAWEENEQYF. The chain employs TRBV2 and TRBJ2-7; 8 positions match TRBD2. The germline CDR1 and CDR2 sequences are SNHLY and FYNNEI. CDR3 length: 16 amino acids. V trimming: 5 bases; J trimming: 5 bases; junction bases outside the gene matches: 14.

V and J are TRBV12-5 and TRBJ2-1, with 11 bases that match TRBD1. The V and J ends lost 3 bases and 6 bases, in that order; junction bases with no gene match: 1. This CDR3 is 14 amino acids long. Per the germline V gene, CDR1 is LGHNT and CDR2 is FRNRAP. The CDR3 sequence is CASGLGTGGNEQFF. In nucleotides, the CDR3 is TGTGCTAGTGGTTTAGGGACAGGGGGCAATGAGCAGTTCTTC.

The chain carries TRBV21-1 and TRBJ2-1; the table names TRBD2, a call not compared with the DNA. TRBV21-1 is a recognized pseudogene. This CDR3 spans 17 amino acids. CDR3 residues: CASSRTPRTSGYNEQFF. The DNA for the CDR3 is TGTGCCAGCAGCCGAACCCCCCGGACTAGTGGGTACAATGAGCAGTTCTTC.

The CDR3 is CSVERGELRLAGGETQYF. Here the CDR3 DNA reads TGCAGCGTTGAACGGGGGGAGCTTCGACTAGCGGGAGGCGAGACCCAGTACTTC. This chain joins TRBV29-1 and TRBJ2-5, with TRBD2 matching 13 bases. The CDR3 consists of 18 residues. CDR1 and CDR2 (germline): SQVTM, ANQGSEA. Trimming took 2 bases from V and 5 from J; bases not matched to a gene: 14.

The V and J genes are TRBV28 and TRBJ2-5; possibly TRBD2 for D (5 bases). The length of the CDR3 is 14 residues. Germline V CDR1 and CDR2: MDHEN, SYDVKM. V lost 2 bases to trimming and J lost 5 bases, with 12 bases between them. CDR3 protein: CASSLGGPRETQYF. The CDR3 DNA is TGTGCCAGCAGTTTAGGCGGGCCCAGGGAGACCCAGTACTTC.

The J gene is TRBJ2-7, the V gene TRBV5-1, with 8 bases lining up with TRBD1. Germline-derived CDR1 and CDR2 are SGHRS and YFSETQ. V lost 3 bases to trimming and J lost 2 bases; unmatched junction nucleotides: 4. CDR3 length equals 14 residues. In DNA form, the CDR3 reads TGCGCCAGCAGCTCTGGGGACAGGCCCTACGAGCAGTACTTC. This codes for CASSSGDRPYEQYF.

The rearrangement joins TRBV6-5 to TRBJ1-2; D gene unclear. Looked up from germline, CDR1 is MNHEY and CDR2 is SVGAGI. V was trimmed by 3 bases and J by 7 bases, leaving 6 bases between them. This CDR3 spans 11 amino acids. The CDR3 reads CASSYGVGYTF. The CDR3 region has the DNA TGTGCCAGCAGTTATGGAGTTGGCTACACCTTC.